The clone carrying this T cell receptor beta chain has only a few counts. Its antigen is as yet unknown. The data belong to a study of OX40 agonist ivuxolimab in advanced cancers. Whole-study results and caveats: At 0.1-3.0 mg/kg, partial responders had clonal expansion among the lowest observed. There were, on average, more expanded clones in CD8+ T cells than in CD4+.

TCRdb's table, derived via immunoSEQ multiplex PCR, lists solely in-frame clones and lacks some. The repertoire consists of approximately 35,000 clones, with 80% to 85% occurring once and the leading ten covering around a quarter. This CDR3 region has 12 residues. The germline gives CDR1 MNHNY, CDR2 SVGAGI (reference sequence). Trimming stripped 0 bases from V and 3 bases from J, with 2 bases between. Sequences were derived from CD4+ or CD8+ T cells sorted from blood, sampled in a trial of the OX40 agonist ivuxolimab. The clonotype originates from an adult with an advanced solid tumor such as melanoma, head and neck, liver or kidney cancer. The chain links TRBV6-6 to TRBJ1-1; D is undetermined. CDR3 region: CASSYSHTEAFF. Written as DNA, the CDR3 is TGTGCCAGCAGTTACTCCCACACTGAAGCTTTCTTT.